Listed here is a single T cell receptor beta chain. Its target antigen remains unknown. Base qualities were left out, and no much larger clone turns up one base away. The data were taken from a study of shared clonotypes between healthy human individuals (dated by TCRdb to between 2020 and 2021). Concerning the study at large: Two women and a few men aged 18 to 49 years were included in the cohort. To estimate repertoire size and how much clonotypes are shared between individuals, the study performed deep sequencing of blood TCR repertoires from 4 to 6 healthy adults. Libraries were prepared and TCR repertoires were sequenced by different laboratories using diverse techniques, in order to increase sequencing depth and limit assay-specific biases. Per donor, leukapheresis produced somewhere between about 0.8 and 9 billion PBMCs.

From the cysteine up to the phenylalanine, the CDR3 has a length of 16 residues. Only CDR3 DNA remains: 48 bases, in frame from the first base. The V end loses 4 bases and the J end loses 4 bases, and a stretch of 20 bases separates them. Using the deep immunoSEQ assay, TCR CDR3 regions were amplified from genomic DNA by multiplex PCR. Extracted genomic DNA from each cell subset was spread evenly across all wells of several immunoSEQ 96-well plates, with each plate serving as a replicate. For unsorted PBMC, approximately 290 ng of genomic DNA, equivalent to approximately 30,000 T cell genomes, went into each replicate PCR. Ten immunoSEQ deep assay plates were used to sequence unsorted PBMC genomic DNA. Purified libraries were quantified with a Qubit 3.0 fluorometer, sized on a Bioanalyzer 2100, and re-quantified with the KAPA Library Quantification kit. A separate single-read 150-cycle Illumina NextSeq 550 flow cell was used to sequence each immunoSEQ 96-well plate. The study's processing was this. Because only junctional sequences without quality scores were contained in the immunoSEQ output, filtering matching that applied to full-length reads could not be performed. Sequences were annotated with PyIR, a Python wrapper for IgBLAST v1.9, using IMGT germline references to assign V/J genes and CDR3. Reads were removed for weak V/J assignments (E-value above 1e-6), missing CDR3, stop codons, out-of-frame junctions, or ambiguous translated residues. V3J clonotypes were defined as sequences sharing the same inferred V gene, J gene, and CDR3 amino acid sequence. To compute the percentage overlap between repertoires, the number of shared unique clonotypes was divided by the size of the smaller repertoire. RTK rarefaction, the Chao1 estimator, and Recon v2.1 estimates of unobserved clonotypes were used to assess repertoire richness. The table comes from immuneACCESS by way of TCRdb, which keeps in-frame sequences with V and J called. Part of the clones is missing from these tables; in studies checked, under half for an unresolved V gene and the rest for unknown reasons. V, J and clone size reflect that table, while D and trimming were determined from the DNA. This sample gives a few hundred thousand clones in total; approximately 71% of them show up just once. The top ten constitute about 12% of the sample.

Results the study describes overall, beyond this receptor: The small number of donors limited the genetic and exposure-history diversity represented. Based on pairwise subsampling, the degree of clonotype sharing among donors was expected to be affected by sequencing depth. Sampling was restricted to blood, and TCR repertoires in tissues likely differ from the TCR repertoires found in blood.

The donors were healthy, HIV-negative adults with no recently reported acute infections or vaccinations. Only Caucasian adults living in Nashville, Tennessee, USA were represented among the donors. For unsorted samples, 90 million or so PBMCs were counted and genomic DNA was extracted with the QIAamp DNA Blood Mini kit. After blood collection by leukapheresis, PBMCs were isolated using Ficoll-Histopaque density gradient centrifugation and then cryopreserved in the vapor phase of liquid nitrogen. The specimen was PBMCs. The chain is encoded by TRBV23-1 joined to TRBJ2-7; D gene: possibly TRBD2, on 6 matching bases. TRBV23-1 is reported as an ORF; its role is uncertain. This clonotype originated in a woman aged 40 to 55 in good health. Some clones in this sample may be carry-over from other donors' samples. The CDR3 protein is CASSPRTISAGYEQYF. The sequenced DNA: TGCGCCAGCAGTCCGAGGACTATATCGGCGGGTTACGAGCAGTACTTC.